The 27 T cell receptor beta chains given below trace back to one sample, sequenced in a study of T cells after yellow fever vaccination. TCRdb called the 5' RACE reads again in MiXCR, with one record for every CDR3 protein. The data contain some 23,000 distinct CDR3 sequences, around 3.5% of them seen just once; the ten biggest clones take up approximately 0.94%. This specimen consisted of PBMCs, either bulk or a sorted T-cell subset (CD4+, CD8+, memory, or dextramer-sorted; not recorded which), obtained about 49 days after the first yellow fever vaccination. The receptor set was obtained from a man aged 18 to 35 who received the YFV17D yellow fever vaccine.

This clonotype was seen at least ten times. The chain joins TRBV12-3 or TRBV12-4 to TRBJ1-1; D is uncertain. The CDR3 is made up of 14 amino acids. The V end was cut by 3 bases, the J end by 0 bases, with 8 bases between. The CDR3 DNA sequence: TGTGCCAGCAGTTTGAACAGCTTGAACACTGAAGCTTTCTTT. It codes for CASSLNSLNTEAFF.

This clonotype was counted ten times or more. The CDR3 region has the DNA TGTGCCAGCAGTGAAGGGACACACACAGATACGCAGTATTTT. This translates into CASSEGTHTDTQYF. This chain joins TRBV6-1 and TRBJ2-3; the D gene is possibly TRBD1 (5 bases). V lost 1 base and J lost 2, with 7 bases in between. Germline CDR1 is MNHNS and CDR2 is SASEGT. This CDR3 contains 14 residues.

In this sample, this clonotype turned up many times. V is TRBV6-5 and J is TRBJ2-3; the D call may be TRBD1 or TRBD2 (6 bases each). This CDR3 contains 14 residues. Per the germline V gene, CDR1 is MNHEY and CDR2 is SVGAGI. Trimming took off 8 bases at V and 0 bases at J, with 12 bases between the two ends. In DNA form, the CDR3 reads TGTGCCAGCGGGGGCGGGGTCAGCACAGATACGCAGTATTTT. Translating gives CASGGGVSTDTQYF.

Ten or more counts support this clonotype. V usage is TRBV20-1 and J usage is TRBJ1-1; D ambiguous. This CDR3 has 14 residues. Trimming removed 0 bases from V and 1 base from J, with 9 bases in between. The V gene's germline CDR1 is DFQATT and CDR2 SNEGSKA (reference sequence). The CDR3 DNA sequence: TGCAGTGCTAGAGATGCGGCCAGGAACACTGAAGCTTTCTTT. This sequence encodes CSARDAARNTEAFF.

This clonotype has ten or more counts. The chain couples TRBV6-4 to TRBJ2-5; 8 bases are shared with TRBD1. The CDR3 is made up of 15 amino acids. The germline CDR1 and CDR2 sequences are MRHNA and SNTAGT. V shed 4 bases, J shed 1 base, and the junction held 5 bases outside the gene matches. The CDR3 region has the DNA TGTGCCAGCAGTGGGGACAGGAATCGCCAAGAGACCCAGTACTTC. Its translation: CASSGDRNRQETQYF.

The sample holds many counts of this clonotype. The gene calls are TRBV12-3 or TRBV12-4 and TRBJ2-7; tentative D call: TRBD1 (6 bases). The V and J ends lost 3 bases and 4 bases respectively, with 10 bases between them. CDR3 length: 13 residues. Here the CDR3 DNA reads TGTGCCAGCAGTTTGGGGCAGGGGTACGAGCAGTACGTC. This sequence encodes CASSLGQGYEQYV.

There are many counts of this clonotype. The rearrangement joins TRBV4-3 to TRBJ2-4; D may be TRBD2 (5 bases). CDR1 and CDR2 from the germline V gene are LGHNA and YSLEER. The CDR3 loop spans 15 amino acids. V lost 2 bases to trimming and J lost 2 bases, with 10 bases between them. CDR3 sequence: CASSQSRGTKNIQYF. The CDR3 nucleotides are TGCGCCAGCAGCCAAAGCCGAGGGACCAAAAACATTCAGTACTTC.

This clonotype was counted at least ten times. This chain links TRBV2 with TRBJ2-7; 10 bases match TRBD1. Germline V gene lookup returns CDR1 SNHLY and CDR2 FYNNEI. CDR3 length: 14 amino acids. Unmatched junction bases numbered 4, after V lost 4 bases and J lost 4 bases. The CDR3 loop reads CASSVLGQGYEQYF. CDR3 nucleotides: TGTGCCAGCAGTGTTTTGGGACAGGGGTACGAGCAGTACTTC.

This clonotype showed up many times. This sequence joins TRBV5-1 and TRBJ2-2; no definite D call. CDR1 is SGHRS and CDR2 is YFSETQ in the germline V gene. The CDR3 covers 15 residues. V was trimmed by 0 bases and J by 0 bases, leaving 6 bases between them. In DNA form, the CDR3 reads TGCGCCAGCAGCTTGGGAGGTTCGAACACCGGGGAGCTGTTTTTT. Encoded protein: CASSLGGSNTGELFF.

This clonotype was recorded many times. The rearrangement joins TRBV2 to TRBJ1-4; 9 bases line up with TRBD1. This CDR3 comprises 15 residues. Germline trimming cut 6 bases from V and 8 bases from J; bases unmatched to any gene: 10. CDR1 is SNHLY, CDR2 FYNNEI, per germline. The CDR3 nucleotides read TGTGCCAGCAGGGATCAACAGGGGGCTCAAGAAAAACTGTTTTTT. Residues: CASRDQQGAQEKLFF.

Ten or more counts support this clonotype. This chain links TRBV20-1 with TRBJ2-1; the match to TRBD2 covers 11 bases. There are 12 residues in the CDR3. In germline, CDR1 is DFQATT, CDR2 SNEGSKA (reference sequence). J gave up 8 bases and V 6 bases, and 3 bases lay outside the gene matches. This chain's CDR3 is CSAPTSGDEQFF. The CDR3 DNA sequence: TGCAGTGCCCCGACTAGCGGGGATGAGCAGTTCTTC.

On this clonotype itself: A read error may account for a junction end that differs from germline. The V gene is TRBV7-7, the J gene TRBJ2-1; 11 positions agree with TRBD2. The CDR3 length is 15 residues. In germline, CDR1 is SSHAT, CDR2 FNYEAQ (reference sequence). Here the CDR3 DNA reads TGTGCTAGCAGCTTAGAGGCTAGCGGGGGGAGTGAGCAGTTCTTC. This translates into CASSLEASGGSEQFF. The whole variable domain, remainder taken from reference TRBV7-7 and TRBJ2-1, is GAGVSQSPRYKVTKRGQDVTLRCDPISSHATLYWYQQALGQGPEFLTYFNYEAQPDKSGLPSDRFSAERPEGSISTLTIQRTEQRDSAMYRCASSLEASGGSEQFFGPGTRLTVL.

This clonotype came up many times. The CDR3 bases are TGTGCCAGCAGCCAAGGGCGGGCTTCCTACAATGAGCAGTTCTTC. This codes for CASSQGRASYNEQFF. The chain employs TRBV4-2 and TRBJ2-1, with D tentatively TRBD2 (5 bases). The germline gives CDR1 LGHNA, CDR2 YNFKEQ. CDR3 size: 15 residues. V lost 1 base, J lost 1 base, and 8 bases lay in between.

This clonotype was seen ten or more times. This chain connects TRBV7-3 to TRBJ2-5; tentatively, D is TRBD2 (6 bases). Germline assignment: CDR1 SGHTA and CDR2 FQGTGA. V lost 5 bases and J 7 bases, leaving 14 bases between the germline ends. The CDR3 has 13 residues. The CDR3 sequence: CASSPNQGGTQYF. The CDR3 bases are TGTGCCAGCAGCCCTAACCAGGGAGGGACCCAGTACTTC.

This clonotype was observed at least ten times. The chain couples TRBV5-1 to TRBJ1-1; TRBD1 is a possible D gene (5 bases). V lost 2 bases and J lost 4, with 12 bases in between. Germline V CDR1 and CDR2: SGHRS, YFSETQ. CDR3 size: 14 residues. Here the CDR3 DNA reads TGCGCCAGCAGCTTAACGGGGGATACCACTGAAGCTTTCTTT. Its translation: CASSLTGDTTEAFF.

At least ten counts were recorded for this clonotype. CDR3 amino acids: CAIQTGTSTDTQYF. As DNA, the CDR3 is TGTGCCATCCAAACGGGAACTAGCACAGATACGCAGTATTTT. The V and J genes are TRBV7-2 and TRBJ2-3; maybe TRBD2 (5 bases). Trimming took off 10 bases at V and 0 bases at J, with 14 bases between the two ends. Germline V gene sequence: CDR1 SGHTA, CDR2 FQGNSA. There are 14 residues in the CDR3.

This clonotype was seen ten or more times. This chain connects TRBV20-1 to TRBJ2-7, with 10 positions matching TRBD2. The J segment lost 2 bases and the V segment lost 4 bases, leaving 8 bases of the junction unmatched. Germline V gene lookup returns CDR1 DFQATT and CDR2 SNEGSKA (reference sequence). There are 15 residues in the CDR3. The DNA for the CDR3 is TGCAGTGCTACTATAGCGGGGGGCTTTGCCTACGAGCAGTACGTC. Translating gives CSATIAGGFAYEQYV.

This clonotype was seen ten or more times. This rearrangement joins TRBV3-1 to TRBJ1-6; D remains ambiguous. This CDR3 spans 16 amino acids. The germline gives CDR1 LGHDT, CDR2 YNNKEL (reference sequence). Deletions cut 1 base from V and 3 bases from J, with 10 bases between. In DNA, the CDR3 is TGTGCCAGCAGCCAAGGGGCCGCCCTCTATAATTCACCCCTCCACTTT. Protein sequence: CASSQGAALYNSPLHF. The variable domain in full, with the rest retrieved from reference TRBV3-1 and TRBJ1-6, is DTAVSQTPKYLVTQMGNDKSIKCEQNLGHDTMYWYKQDSKKFLKIMFSYNNKELIINETVPNRFSPKSPDKAHLNLHINSLELGDSAVYFCASSQGAALYNSPLHFGNGTRLTVT.

This clonotype was found many times. The chain couples TRBV6-5 to TRBJ1-5; D remains ambiguous. This CDR3 has 13 residues. V lost 7 bases, J lost 0 bases, and 7 bases lay in between. Germline V lookup: CDR1 MNHEY, CDR2 SVGAGI. The CDR3: CASMPYSNQPQHF. The CDR3 nucleotides read TGTGCCAGCATGCCCTATAGCAATCAGCCCCAGCATTTT.

This clonotype was picked up many times. This chain's CDR3 is CASSHQAGNTIYF. Here the CDR3 DNA reads TGCGCCAGCAGCCACCAGGCTGGAAACACCATATATTTT. The rearrangement uses TRBV4-1 and TRBJ1-3; D remains unclear. V was cut by 3 bases and J by 2 bases, with 5 bases left in between. Germline V gene sequence: CDR1 MGHRA, CDR2 YSYEKL. This CDR3 has 13 amino acids.

This clonotype was recorded at least ten times. The chain is built from TRBV20-1 and TRBJ1-5; no reliable D call. This CDR3 contains 14 residues. The germline V gene has CDR1 DFQATT and CDR2 SNEGSKA (reference sequence). With 1 base removed from V and 4 bases from J, the gap between germline ends came to 11 bases. In DNA, the CDR3 is TGCAGTGCTAGAGTCGGCCTCGATAATCAGCCCCAGCATTTT. This codes for CSARVGLDNQPQHF.

This clonotype was picked up many times. The chain combines TRBV11-2 with TRBJ2-6, with D unresolved. There are 15 residues in the CDR3. V lost 2 bases to trimming and J lost 2 bases, with 7 bases between them. Per germline, CDR1 SGHAT and CDR2 FQNNGV. CDR3: CASSLTSPGANVLTF. CDR3 coding DNA: TGTGCCAGCAGCTTAACCAGCCCTGGGGCCAACGTCCTGACTTTC.

This clonotype was counted ten times or more. The V call is TRBV12-3 or TRBV12-4, the J call TRBJ2-5; D unresolved. The V gene lost 3 bases and the J gene lost 2 bases, with 10 bases spanning the gap. This CDR3 spans 14 amino acids. The CDR3 DNA reads TGTGCCAGCAGTTTCCTGCCTAGTCAAGAGACCCAGTACTTC. Its protein product is CASSFLPSQETQYF.

At least ten counts were recorded for this clonotype. The chain joins TRBV9 to TRBJ2-3, with no clear D. Trimming pared 3 bases from V and 6 bases from J, leaving 14 bases between. CDR3 length: 14 amino acids. CDR1 is SGDLS, CDR2 YYNGEE, per germline. CDR3 nucleotide sequence: TGTGCCAGCAGCGCCTGGGGAACTGGGGATACGCAGTATTTT. It yields the protein CASSAWGTGDTQYF.

Ten or more counts support this clonotype. V gene TRBV7-2 combines with J gene TRBJ1-1; D is unclear. Germline-derived CDR1 and CDR2 are SGHTA and FQGNSA. The V gene lost 4 bases and the J gene lost 4 bases, with 10 bases spanning the gap. The CDR3 contains 13 residues. CDR3 protein: CASSSTGFTEAFF. As DNA, the CDR3 is TGTGCCAGCAGCTCTACGGGTTTCACTGAAGCTTTCTTT. The whole variable domain, remainder taken from reference TRBV7-2 and TRBJ1-1, is GAGVSQSPSNKVTEKGKDVELRCDPISGHTALYWYRQSLGQGLEFLIYFQGNSAPDKSGLPSDRFSAERTGGSVSTLTIQRTQQEDSAVYLCASSSTGFTEAFFGQGTRLTVV.

In regard to this clonotype: Mismatch with germline at one junction end may stem from a read error. The chain employs TRBV9 and TRBJ2-5; perhaps TRBD2 as D (6 bases). Germline V CDR1 and CDR2: SGDLS, YYNGEE. This CDR3 is 16 amino acids long. CDR3 bases: TGTGCCATCAGCCCCCACCTCAGCGGGTTTAATGAGACCCAGTACTTC. Translation gives CAISPHLSGFNETQYF.

This clonotype was recorded at least ten times. The chain is built from TRBV2 and TRBJ1-5, with D hard to call. Germline V gene lookup returns CDR1 SNHLY and CDR2 FYNNEI. CDR3 length equals 13 residues. Trimming removed 8 bases at V and 5 bases at J, with 13 bases between. DNA of the CDR3: TGTGCCAGCTCTAAGGGCGACGATCAGCCCCAGCATTTT. Translating it yields CASSKGDDQPQHF.